The rows below give T cell receptor beta chains drawn from one sample of a study of CD8 T cells in Susac syndrome. TCRdb re-derived calls from the immunoSEQ multiplex PCR reads in MiXCR, one entry per CDR3 protein. The table shows 150,000 to 200,000 distinct CDR3 sequences, with around 94% occurring only once. The material sequenced was CD4+ T cells from PBMCs. Source of these receptors: a human donor in good health. The CDR3 runs from the conserved cysteine through the conserved F or W. Fields, in order: clone size, J gene, V gene, D gene, CDR3 protein, CDR3 DNA. A D gene is named only where the DNA matches it firmly. Clone size, where shown, is once, few, many, or a class for clones that have expanded.

>NA|TRBJ1-2|TRBV3-1|TRBD1
CASSPTGVGGYTF
TGTGCCAGCAGCCCCACAGGGGTAGGTGGCTACACCTTC
>NA|TRBJ1-1|TRBV29-1|NA
CSVQGGMNTEAFF
TGCAGCGTACAGGGTGGCATGAACACTGAAGCTTTCTTT
>NA|TRBJ2-5|TRBV11-2|NA
CASSLGAVARQETQYF
TGTGCCAGCAGCTTAGGGGCGGTAGCACGGCAAGAGACCCAGTACTTC
>once|TRBJ1-2|TRBV10-3|NA
CAISESARALWGYTF
TGTGCCATCAGTGAGTCTGCCAGAGCCCTCTGGGGCTACACCTTC
>NA|TRBJ1-5|TRBV6-1|TRBD1
CASTGQGYYSNQPQHF
TGTGCCAGCACCGGACAGGGCTACTATAGCAATCAGCCCCAGCATTTT
>NA|TRBJ1-6|TRBV2|TRBD1
CASSKTGEGSPLHF
TGTGCCAGCAGTAAAACAGGGGAGGGTTCACCCCTCCACTTT
>NA|TRBJ2-5|TRBV7-9|NA
CASSFSGRETQYF
TGTGCCAGCAGCTTCTCCGGGAGAGAGACCCAGTACTTC
>NA|TRBJ2-6|TRBV29-1|NA
CSAGAPGHSGANVLTF
TGCAGCGCGGGGGCACCGGGACACTCTGGGGCCAACGTCCTGACTTTC
>NA|TRBJ1-1|TRBV4-3|NA
CASSRLGGEGTEAFF
TGCGCCAGCAGCCGTCTGGGGGGAGAGGGCACTGAAGCTTTCTTT
>NA|TRBJ2-3|TRBV14|NA
CASSQPGHPTDTQYF
TGTGCCAGCAGCCAACCGGGACACCCCACAGATACGCAGTATTTT
>NA|TRBJ2-1|TRBV20-1|TRBD2
CSARDGSGGFNEQFF
TGCAGTGCTAGAGATGGGAGCGGGGGGTTCAATGAGCAGTTCTTC
>NA|TRBJ1-1|TRBV20-1|TRBD1
CSARDRRRGYTEAFF
TGCAGTGCTAGAGATCGCCGCAGGGGGTACACTGAAGCTTTCTTT
>NA|TRBJ1-4|TRBV25-1|TRBD1
CASSDDRGGEKLFF
TGTGCCAGCAGTGACGACAGGGGAGGCGAAAAACTGTTTTTT
>NA|TRBJ1-1|TRBV27|NA
CASSWGEATEAFF
TGTGCCAGCAGTTGGGGAGAAGCCACTGAAGCTTTCTTT
>NA|TRBJ2-2|TRBV12-3/TRBV12-4|NA
CASSFMGSELFF
TGTGCCAGCAGTTTTATGGGATCGGAGCTGTTTTTT